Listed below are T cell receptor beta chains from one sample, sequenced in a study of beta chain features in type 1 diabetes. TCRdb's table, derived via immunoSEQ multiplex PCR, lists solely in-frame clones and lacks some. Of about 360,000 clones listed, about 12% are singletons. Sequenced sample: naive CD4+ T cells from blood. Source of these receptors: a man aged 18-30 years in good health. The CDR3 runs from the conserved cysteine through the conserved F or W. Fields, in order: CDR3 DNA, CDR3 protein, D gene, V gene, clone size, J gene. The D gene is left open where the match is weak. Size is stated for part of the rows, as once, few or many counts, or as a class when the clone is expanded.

CDR3nt: TGTGCCAGCAGCGCTAATACAGGGGGCACACATGGCTACACCTTC; CDR3aa: CASSANTGGTHGYTF; d_gene: TRBD1; v_gene: TRBV9; abundance: -; j_gene: TRBJ1-2
CDR3nt: TGTGTCGTCGCCCGGGACAGCTACTACGAGCAGTACTTC; CDR3aa: CVVARDSYYEQYF; d_gene: TRBD1; v_gene: TRBV2; abundance: few; j_gene: TRBJ2-7
CDR3nt: TGTGCCAGCAGTTACGCCCTACCTAGCTCCTACAATGAGCAGTTCTTC; CDR3aa: CASSYALPSSYNEQFF; d_gene: -; v_gene: TRBV6-5; abundance: -; j_gene: TRBJ2-1
CDR3nt: TGTGCCAGCAGTTCCTTCACCGGGGAGCTGTTTTTT; CDR3aa: CASSSFTGELFF; d_gene: -; v_gene: TRBV28; abundance: few; j_gene: TRBJ2-2
CDR3nt: TGTGCCAGCAGTGGGTGGACAGGGGTGCGCACTGAAGCTTTCTTT; CDR3aa: CASSGWTGVRTEAFF; d_gene: TRBD1; v_gene: TRBV25-1; abundance: -; j_gene: TRBJ1-1
CDR3nt: TGTGCCAGCAGCTTAGATTACGCAGGAAAGTCTAACTATGGCTACACCTTC; CDR3aa: CASSLDYAGKSNYGYTF; d_gene: -; v_gene: TRBV7-2; abundance: few; j_gene: TRBJ1-2
CDR3nt: TGTGCCAGCAGAACCTCCCCGGACAGAAACTATGGCTACACCTTC; CDR3aa: CASRTSPDRNYGYTF; d_gene: -; v_gene: TRBV28; abundance: -; j_gene: TRBJ1-2
CDR3nt: TGTGCCAGCAGCTTAGCCACGTCGGACGGAGGATTAAGCTCCTACGAGCAGTACTTC; CDR3aa: CASSLATSDGGLSSYEQYF; d_gene: -; v_gene: TRBV7-8; abundance: few; j_gene: TRBJ2-7
CDR3nt: TGTGCCAGCAGCGGGACTAGCGGGAGTGCTAGCACAGATACGCAGTATTTT; CDR3aa: CASSGTSGSASTDTQYF; d_gene: TRBD2; v_gene: TRBV28; abundance: few; j_gene: TRBJ2-3
CDR3nt: TGTGCCAGCAGGAGGACAGGGACTGGCTACACCTTC; CDR3aa: CASRRTGTGYTF; d_gene: TRBD1; v_gene: TRBV6-7; abundance: -; j_gene: TRBJ1-2
CDR3nt: TGTGCCAGCAGTGAATTGAGGCTAGTCTCCTACAATGAGCAGTTCTTC; CDR3aa: CASSELRLVSYNEQFF; d_gene: -; v_gene: TRBV25-1; abundance: -; j_gene: TRBJ2-1
CDR3nt: TGTGCCTGGAGCAGTGGTCCATCCCGGGAGCTGTTTTTT; CDR3aa: CAWSSGPSRELFF; d_gene: -; v_gene: TRBV30; abundance: few; j_gene: TRBJ2-2
CDR3nt: TGTGCCAGCAGCTTGTCCCTGGGGGGGCTAGCTAACTATGGCTACACCTTC; CDR3aa: CASSLSLGGLANYGYTF; d_gene: -; v_gene: TRBV7-9; abundance: -; j_gene: TRBJ1-2
CDR3nt: TGTGCCAGCAGCTCGTATGTCGGGGAGCTGTTTTTT; CDR3aa: CASSSYVGELFF; d_gene: -; v_gene: TRBV7-3; abundance: -; j_gene: TRBJ2-2
CDR3nt: TGTGCCAGCAGTCCCCGACAGGGGACGAACTATGGCTACACCTTC; CDR3aa: CASSPRQGTNYGYTF; d_gene: TRBD1; v_gene: TRBV28; abundance: -; j_gene: TRBJ1-2
CDR3nt: TGTGCCAGCTCACCGCGGACAGGGTCATTCTCTGGGGCCAACGTCCTGACTTTC; CDR3aa: CASSPRTGSFSGANVLTF; d_gene: TRBD1; v_gene: TRBV18; abundance: -; j_gene: TRBJ2-6
CDR3nt: TGTGCCAGCAGCTATCAAGACAGTCCTCGTGAAGCTTTCTTT; CDR3aa: CASSYQDSPREAFF; d_gene: -; v_gene: TRBV5-6; abundance: -; j_gene: TRBJ1-1
CDR3nt: TGTGCCAGCAGCCTCGAGGCCCTTGGGACAGGGGTCTCCTACAATGAGCAGTTCTTC; CDR3aa: CASSLEALGTGVSYNEQFF; d_gene: TRBD1; v_gene: TRBV11-2; abundance: few; j_gene: TRBJ2-1
CDR3nt: TGTGCCAGCAGCTCACGACAGCCCCAAGAGACCCAGTACTTC; CDR3aa: CASSSRQPQETQYF; d_gene: -; v_gene: TRBV11-2; abundance: few; j_gene: TRBJ2-5
CDR3nt: TGCGCCAGCAGCCAAATCGGGGATACCCAAGAGACCCAGTACTTC; CDR3aa: CASSQIGDTQETQYF; d_gene: -; v_gene: TRBV4-3; abundance: few; j_gene: TRBJ2-5
CDR3nt: TGTGCCAGCAGCTTATCTTTGGAGACCCAGTACTTC; CDR3aa: CASSLSLETQYF; d_gene: -; v_gene: TRBV7-9; abundance: -; j_gene: TRBJ2-5
CDR3nt: TGTGCCAGCAGTTTAGGGGCCCAAGCGACGGGCGAGCAGTACTTC; CDR3aa: CASSLGAQATGEQYF; d_gene: -; v_gene: TRBV27; abundance: few; j_gene: TRBJ2-7
CDR3nt: TGTGCCAGCAGCCAGGGAGACGACAATGAGCAGTTCTTC; CDR3aa: CASSQGDDNEQFF; d_gene: -; v_gene: TRBV4-2; abundance: few; j_gene: TRBJ2-1
CDR3nt: TGCGCCAGCAGCATCACCGGGGGTAACAACTATGGCTACACCTTC; CDR3aa: CASSITGGNNYGYTF; d_gene: -; v_gene: TRBV5-1; abundance: -; j_gene: TRBJ1-2
CDR3nt: TGTGCCAGCAGCTTTAAGGACAGGGGGGAAACACTGTTTTTT; CDR3aa: CASSFKDRGETLFF; d_gene: TRBD1; v_gene: TRBV5-6; abundance: few; j_gene: TRBJ1-4
CDR3nt: TGCGCCAGCAGCTTAGACTCGACGCTACGAGGGCAGTACTTC; CDR3aa: CASSLDSTLRGQYF; d_gene: -; v_gene: TRBV5-1; abundance: few; j_gene: TRBJ2-7
CDR3nt: TGTGCCAGCAGTGAAGCGATTCTAGCAACTTCACACGAGCAGTACTTC; CDR3aa: CASSEAILATSHEQYF; d_gene: -; v_gene: TRBV6-1; abundance: -; j_gene: TRBJ2-7
CDR3nt: TGCGCCAGCAGCCCAGTTGGGGGGAACTCCTACAATGAGCAGTTCTTC; CDR3aa: CASSPVGGNSYNEQFF; d_gene: -; v_gene: TRBV5-1; abundance: few; j_gene: TRBJ2-1